This T cell receptor beta chain derives from a study of post-analysis software for immune sequencing data. Looking at the study overall: Patients had relapsing-remitting, secondary progressive or progressive-relapsing multiple sclerosis; some lacked subtype. Study-wide results and caveats: Comparison with controls showed significantly lower normalized Chao1 diversity in multiple sclerosis patients. Several TRBV segments were more frequent in patients than controls; TRBV5-6, TRBV5-1 and TRBV20-1 belonged to this group.

The CDR3 consists of 12 residues. The germline gives CDR1 DFQATT, CDR2 SNEGSKA (reference sequence). The V and J ends lost 5 bases and 7 bases respectively, with 12 bases between them. Unique molecular identifiers tagged the TCR beta cDNA libraries. A population of 1 to 10 million T cells gave rise to around 530,000 cDNA molecules. TCRdb analysed the PCR reads with MiXCR anew, one entry per CDR3 protein. The sample gives roughly 600,000 distinct CDR3 sequences, roughly two fifths of which show up once; roughly 1.8% is in the top ten. This clonotype showed up just once. Its antigen is as yet unknown. The source is a girl aged 10 to 17 with multiple sclerosis. The chain is built from TRBV20-1 and TRBJ2-1; D gene unclear. Sequenced material: blood. CDR3 amino acids: CSAGLNGNEQFF. The CDR3 DNA follows: TGCAGTGCTGGCCTTAACGGGAATGAGCAGTTCTTC.